These 21 T cell receptor beta chains were sequenced from one sample in a study of beta chain features in type 1 diabetes. Every bit of the isolated RNA underwent reverse transcription, so sequencing read expressed TCRB transcripts. The protocol was immunoSEQ multiplex PCR, while the TCRdb copy is restricted to in-frame clones and leaves out a portion. The sample lists about 900,000 clones, 15% to 20% occurring once. The specimen sequenced was naive CD4+ T cells from blood. The receptors stem from a woman under 30 in good health.

The chain links TRBV10-3 to TRBJ2-7; D gene uncertain. The CDR3 has 11 amino acids. V dropped 3 bases and J dropped 3 bases, with 3 bases sitting between them. Germline CDR1 is ENHRY and CDR2 is SYGVKD. The CDR3 protein is CAISDNYEQYF. The CDR3 nucleotides read TGTGCCATCAGTGACAACTACGAGCAGTACTTC.

This clone has more than one count but fewer than ten. This chain uses TRBV5-1 with TRBJ2-4, with 7 bases identical to TRBD1. The germline CDR1 and CDR2 sequences are SGHRS and YFSETQ. V was pared by 4 bases and J by 6 bases, with 4 bases of the junction left unmatched. This CDR3 spans 13 amino acids. CDR3 in DNA: TGCGCCAGCAGCCCGGGACAGACAAACATTCAGTACTTC. Its translation: CASSPGQTNIQYF.

J is TRBJ1-1 and V is TRBV4-3; 8 positions agree with TRBD1. The V and J ends lost 4 bases and 3 bases, in that order; junction bases with no gene match: 7. The germline gives CDR1 LGHNA, CDR2 YSLEER. The CDR3 is 15 residues long. The CDR3 DNA follows: TGCGCCAGCAGCCTCGGACAGGGAATGGACACTGAAGCTTTCTTT. Protein product: CASSLGQGMDTEAFF.

This clone was detected only a few times. The CDR3 loop reads CASSKRTSGNPTDTQYF. The CDR3 DNA is TGTGCCAGCAGCAAGAGGACTAGCGGGAATCCCACAGATACGCAGTATTTT. J is TRBJ2-3 and V is TRBV9, with 12 bases identical to TRBD2. The CDR3 is 17 amino acids. Germline CDR1 reads SGDLS; CDR2 reads YYNGEE. J lost 2 bases, V lost 4 bases, and 8 bases had no gene match.

The V and J genes are TRBV28 and TRBJ1-1, with D possibly matching TRBD1 (6 bases). The germline gives CDR1 MDHEN, CDR2 SYDVKM. The CDR3 runs to 12 residues. The V end lost 11 bases, the J end lost 7 bases, and 17 bases lay between the germline ends. CDR3 DNA sequence: TGTGCCGGATCGGGGGGCGGTGGTGAAGCTTTCTTT. The encoded protein is CAGSGGGGEAFF.

Only a few counts were recorded for this clone. The chain is built from TRBV4-2 and TRBJ2-5, with TRBD1 matching over 10 bases. The CDR3 is 19 amino acids. The junction had 15 bases not matched to a gene; V was cut back by 4 bases and J by 1 base. Looked up from germline, CDR1 is LGHNA and CDR2 is YNFKEQ. The CDR3 bases are TGTGCCAGCAGCCTGACCTCCGGGACAGGGGCTGGTAGCCAAGAGACCCAGTACTTC. Protein product: CASSLTSGTGAGSQETQYF.

V is TRBV28 and J is TRBJ2-5; D is possibly TRBD2 (8 bases). The J call may be incorrect, as the DNA end agrees better with TRBJ2-7. This CDR3 has 14 amino acids. Germline CDR1 is MDHEN and CDR2 is SYDVKM. In nucleotides, the CDR3 is TGTGCCAGCCGGGAGGGGGCGAGTACCTACGAGCAGTACTTC. Protein sequence: CASREGASTYEQYF.

The CDR3 reads CASSYNRGRAETQYF. CDR3 DNA sequence: TGTGCCAGCAGCTATAACAGGGGGCGGGCGGAGACCCAGTACTTC. The rearrangement uses TRBV7-9 and TRBJ2-5, with 9 bases matching TRBD1. Germline loops: CDR1 SEHNR, CDR2 FQNEAQ (reference sequence). The trim removed 4 bases at V and 5 bases at J, leaving 8 bases unmatched. The CDR3 consists of 15 residues.

This clone has just a few counts. The chain is built from TRBV25-1 and TRBJ2-1, with unresolved D. This CDR3 spans 16 amino acids. The germline V and J ends were trimmed by 0 bases and 1 base, with 10 bases remaining between them. Germline V CDR1 and CDR2: MGHDK, SYGVNS. In DNA form, the CDR3 reads TGTGCCAGCAGTGAATATTCCCAAAATTCCTACAATGAGCAGTTCTTC. As protein: CASSEYSQNSYNEQFF.

The chain joins TRBV5-6 to TRBJ2-5; D remains ambiguous. This CDR3 is 15 amino acids long. The V gene's germline CDR1 is SGHDT and CDR2 YYEEEE. V shed 4 bases and J shed 5 bases, with 18 bases lying between them. The CDR3 DNA reads TGTGCCAGCAGCCGTAGGTCGGTCCCTGTTGAGACCCAGTACTTC. Translation gives CASSRRSVPVETQYF.

This clone has a handful of counts. Distinct nucleotide sequences in the sample also encode this CDR3. The chain carries TRBV7-3 and TRBJ2-1; D is unclear. The CDR3 extends over 13 amino acids. CDR1 is SGHTA and CDR2 is FQGTGA in the germline V gene. Between the trimmed V and J ends, which lost 2 bases and 4 bases, there was a span of 6 bases. DNA for the CDR3: TGTGCCAGCAGCTTAGGGCTGTACAATGAGCAGTTCTTC. It is translated as CASSLGLYNEQFF.

This clone turned up a few times. This chain joins TRBV6-6 and TRBJ2-7, with TRBD1 matching 7 bases. The germline CDR1 and CDR2 sequences are MNHNY and SVGAGI (reference sequence). The CDR3 has 15 amino acids. The J segment lost 1 base and the V segment lost 6 bases, leaving 9 bases of the junction unmatched. Here the CDR3 reads CASRVGQEGSYEQYF. The CDR3 DNA reads as TGTGCCAGCAGAGTAGGACAGGAAGGTTCCTACGAGCAGTACTTC.

V gene TRBV11-2 combines with J gene TRBJ2-1, with 8 bases that match TRBD2. The germline V gene encodes CDR1 SGHAT and CDR2 FQNNGV. This CDR3 has 15 amino acids. Trimming cost V 3 bases and J 10 bases; bases outside gene matches: 11. The CDR3 DNA sequence: TGTGCCAGCAGCTTGGTGAAATCGACTAGCGACGAGCAGTTCTTC. This translates into CASSLVKSTSDEQFF.

J is TRBJ2-7 and V is TRBV7-9, with a possible D match to TRBD2 (6 bases). Trimming took 5 bases from V and 6 from J, leaving 17 bases between them. This CDR3 has 14 amino acids. Germline CDR1 SEHNR, CDR2 FQNEAQ (reference sequence). DNA for the CDR3: TGTGCCAGCAGCCTCACTAGCACTACAACCGAGCAGTACTTC. This translates into CASSLTSTTTEQYF.

This chain links TRBV9 with TRBJ2-3; the match to TRBD2 covers 14 bases. The CDR3 length is 19 residues. Germline V gives CDR1 SGDLS, CDR2 YYNGEE. With 0 bases clipped from V and 6 bases from J, the junction kept 12 bases outside the gene matches. CDR3 amino acids: CASSVAGSGLAGVQDTQYF. The CDR3 nucleotides read TGTGCCAGCAGCGTAGCAGGCTCGGGACTAGCGGGAGTACAGGATACGCAGTATTTT.

This clone turned up a few times. This chain joins TRBV4-2 and TRBJ2-1, with TRBD2 matching 9 bases. Germline trimming cut 5 bases from V and 3 bases from J; bases unmatched to any gene: 5. The CDR3 contains 15 residues. Per the germline V gene, CDR1 is LGHNA and CDR2 is YNFKEQ. The CDR3 DNA reads TGTGCCAGCAGCGAGGGACTAGCCGTCTACAATGAGCAGTTCTTC. This sequence encodes CASSEGLAVYNEQFF.

As to this clone: A much larger clone lies one base from this, so it may be a read error. The chain couples TRBV2 to TRBJ2-4, with 13 nucleotides matching TRBD2. Germline assignment: CDR1 SNHLY and CDR2 FYNNEI. The CDR3 has 16 amino acids. Trimming removed 5 bases from V and 3 bases from J; junction bases left unmatched: 4. The CDR3 protein is CASSRGLAGVKNIQYF. The CDR3 DNA sequence: TGTGCCAGCAGTCGAGGACTAGCGGGAGTCAAAAACATTCAGTACTTC.

This clone was observed a handful of times. The V and J genes are TRBV6-6 and TRBJ2-1; D might be TRBD2 (6 bases). This CDR3 is 16 amino acids long. Between the trimmed V and J ends, which lost 1 base and 5 bases, there was a span of 15 bases. Germline assignment: CDR1 MNHNY and CDR2 SVGAGI (reference sequence). Here the CDR3 DNA reads TGTGCCAGCAGTTACTTCGAGCGGGTACCTAACAATGAGCAGTTCTTC. This codes for CASSYFERVPNNEQFF.

CDR3 amino acids: CASGRGSYNEQFF. The CDR3 DNA follows: TGTGCCAGCGGAAGGGGCTCCTACAATGAGCAGTTCTTC. The chain recombines TRBV2 with TRBJ2-1; tentatively, D is TRBD1 (5 bases). V lost 8 bases and J lost 0, with 8 bases in between. Germline V lookup: CDR1 SNHLY, CDR2 FYNNEI. CDR3 length: 13 residues.

The genes are TRBV5-1 and TRBJ2-7; D may be TRBD2 (7 bases). The CDR3 is 15 amino acids. Germline V gives CDR1 SGHRS, CDR2 YFSETQ. The V end was cut by 4 bases, the J end by 3 bases, with 17 bases between. This CDR3 reads CASSPRGPDFYEQYF. The DNA for the CDR3 is TGCGCCAGCAGCCCGCGGGGGCCGGACTTCTACGAGCAGTACTTC.

On this clone itself: The identical CDR3 is also encoded by other nucleotide sequences in the sample. The chain couples TRBV7-2 to TRBJ2-7; D is uncertain. Trimming removed 2 bases at V and 4 bases at J, with 6 bases between. CDR3 length: 12 residues. Looked up from germline, CDR1 is SGHTA and CDR2 is FQGNSA. The DNA for the CDR3 is TGTGCCAGCAGCTTATTAGGTTACGAGCAGTACTTC. Translated: CASSLLGYEQYF.